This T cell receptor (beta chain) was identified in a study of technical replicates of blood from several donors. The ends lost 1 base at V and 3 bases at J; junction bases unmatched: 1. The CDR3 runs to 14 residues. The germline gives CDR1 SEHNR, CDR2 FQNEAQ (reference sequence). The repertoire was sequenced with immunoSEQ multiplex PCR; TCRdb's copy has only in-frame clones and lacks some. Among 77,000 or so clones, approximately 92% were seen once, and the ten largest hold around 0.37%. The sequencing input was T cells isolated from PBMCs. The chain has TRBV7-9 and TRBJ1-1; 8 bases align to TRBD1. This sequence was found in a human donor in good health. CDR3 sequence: CASSLEQGDTEAFF. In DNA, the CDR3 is TGTGCCAGCAGCTTAGAACAGGGGGACACTGAAGCTTTCTTT.